The clone carrying this TCR beta chain was seen once. The antigen is undetermined. Among the 100 to 150 subjects of the validation cohort, separate from the approximately 660-subject first cohort, were the donors. This sample is drawn from a study of cytomegalovirus exposure and HLA in healthy donors. Broader study findings: Reported results showed that the classifier diagnosed cytomegalovirus status with high specificity and sensitivity. The authors enumerated roughly 180 TCR beta chains as linked to cytomegalovirus.

Profiled with immunoSEQ multiplex PCR; TCRdb holds only in-frame clones, not every one. Here the sample spans approximately 150,000 clones, roughly 91% being singletons. J gave up 4 bases and V 0 bases, and 6 bases lay outside the gene matches. Per the germline V gene, CDR1 is MGHRA and CDR2 is YSYEKL. This CDR3 has 15 amino acids. The sample comprised PBMCs. The chain joins TRBV4-1 to TRBJ2-7; TRBD2 matches at 7 bases. The origin of this receptor is a woman in her late teens or twenties in good health and CMV-seropositive. CDR3 coding DNA: TGCGCCAGCAGCCAAGAAACGGTCGGGGGGTACGAGCAGTACTTC. Translated, it gives CASSQETVGGYEQYF.